Detailed here is one TCR beta chain. The record originates from a study of blood T cell repertoires in COVID-19. In the study overall: Researchers got acute and convalescent COVID-19 samples from the United States, Italy and Spain. PBMCs, B-cell-depleted T cells, or T cells provided the cDNA or gDNA that made up the material.

Germline assignment: CDR1 MDHEN and CDR2 SYDVKM. The V end lost 5 bases, the J end lost 3 bases, and 8 bases lay between the germline ends. The CDR3 loop spans 12 amino acids. Profiling relied on immunoSEQ multiplex PCR, and the TCRdb table lists in-frame clones only, not all of them. Among more than 200,000 clones listed, around 83% were seen once. This clonotype was obtained from a woman aged 45-60 years with acute or convalescent COVID-19. Sequencing was performed on peripheral blood. This sequence joins TRBV28 and TRBJ2-7; D may be TRBD1 (5 bases). This chain's CDR3 is CASSTGHYEQYF. The CDR3, as DNA: TGTGCCAGCAGTACCGGACACTACGAGCAGTACTTC.